This T cell receptor beta chain was found in a study of cytomegalovirus exposure and HLA in healthy donors. Both 60 Vbeta primers and 13 Jbeta primers went into the PCR. Libraries were prepared by immunoSEQ multiplex PCR; TCRdb keeps only in-frame clonotypes and omits some of them. Of about 50,000 clones in the sample, around 81% were seen once. The CDR3 has 13 residues. Germline V gene lookup returns CDR1 SGHTA and CDR2 FQGTGA. Trimming stripped 5 bases from V and 11 bases from J, with 18 bases between. This clonotype was obtained from a boy aged 5-17 years in good health and CMV-seropositive. Sequencing was carried out using PBMCs. The chain recombines TRBV7-3 with TRBJ2-5; D possibly corresponds to TRBD1 (6 bases). CDR3 region: CASSPTGSREQYF. The CDR3 nucleotides read TGTGCCAGCAGCCCTACAGGGTCGAGGGAGCAGTACTTC.